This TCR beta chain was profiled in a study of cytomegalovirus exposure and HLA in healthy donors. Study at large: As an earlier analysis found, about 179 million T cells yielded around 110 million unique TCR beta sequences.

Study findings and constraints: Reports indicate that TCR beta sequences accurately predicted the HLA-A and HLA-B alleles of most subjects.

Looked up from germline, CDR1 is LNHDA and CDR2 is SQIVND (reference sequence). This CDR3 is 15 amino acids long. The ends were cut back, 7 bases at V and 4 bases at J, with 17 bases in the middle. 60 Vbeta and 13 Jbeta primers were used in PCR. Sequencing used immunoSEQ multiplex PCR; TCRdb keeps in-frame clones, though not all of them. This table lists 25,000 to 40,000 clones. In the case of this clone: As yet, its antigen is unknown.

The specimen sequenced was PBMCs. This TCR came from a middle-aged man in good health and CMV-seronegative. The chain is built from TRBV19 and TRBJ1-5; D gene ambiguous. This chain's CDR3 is CASTALPGSNQPQHF. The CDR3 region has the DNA TGTGCCAGTACCGCCTTGCCGGGTTCTAATCAGCCCCAGCATTTT.